This T cell receptor beta chain was captured by sequencing in a study of CD8 T cells in Susac syndrome. Study-level information: Treatment at blood withdrawal was none, corticosteroids, or intravenous immunoglobulin alone in Susac syndrome patients.

A remark on this clonotype: The antigen is unknown.

The recently defined diagnostic criteria for definite or probable disease were met by the Susac syndrome patients. Overall study results and limits: The peak of CD8+ clonal expansion in Susac was seen in TEMRA cells and active patients. The study recognized that its TCR sequencing and HLA analysis covered a relatively small number of individuals.

V was clipped by 2 bases and J by 4 bases, with 17 bases between them. CDR1 and CDR2 from the germline V gene are MNHEY and SVGAGI. The length of the CDR3 is 16 residues. Roughly 0.5 to 1 ug RNA was reverse transcribed with random hexamers. TCRdb reprocessed the immunoSEQ multiplex PCR reads via MiXCR and lists one record per CDR3 protein. The sample shows about 190,000 distinct CDR3 sequences, over 90% of them seen only once. This chain links TRBV6-5 with TRBJ1-2, with a weak D call TRBD1 (5 bases). This receptor was obtained from a human donor with Susac syndrome. The sequencing sample was made of CD8+ T cells from PBMCs. The CDR3 bases are TGTGCCAGCAGTTACGGGGGACTAGATCGGGGCTATGGCTACACCTTC. Amino acids: CASSYGGLDRGYGYTF.